Each of the 8 T cell receptor beta chains below was sequenced from the same sample in a study of T cell responses to AZD1222 COVID-19 vaccine. TCRdb's table, derived via immunoSEQ multiplex PCR, lists solely in-frame clones and lacks some. The sample shows some 120,000 clones, roughly 90% of them seen only once. The sequencing here drew on peripheral blood, taken on day 0 of AZD1222 vaccination. The receptor source for this set is an adult in good health.

The chain uses TRBV6-6 and TRBJ1-5; TRBD1 matches at 8 bases. Looked up from germline, CDR1 is MNHNY and CDR2 is SVGAGI (reference sequence). The V and J ends lost 7 bases and 0 bases, in that order; junction bases with no gene match: 5. The CDR3 sequence is 15 residues long. The CDR3 DNA reads as TGTGCCAGCACCAGGACAGGGTTTAGCAATCAGCCCCAGCATTTT. This encodes CASTRTGFSNQPQHF.

This rearrangement joins TRBV9 to TRBJ1-4; D not certain. Trimming took 1 base from V and 7 from J, leaving 5 bases between them. The CDR3 length is 12 residues. Germline V lookup: CDR1 SGDLS, CDR2 YYNGEE. CDR3 DNA sequence: TGTGCCAGCAGCGTAATAGGTGAAAAACTGTTTTTT. Amino acids: CASSVIGEKLFF. Combining the CDR3 with reference TRBV9 and TRBJ1-4 gives the whole variable domain DSGVTQTPKHLITATGQRVTLRCSPRSGDLSVYWYQQSLDQGLQFLIQYYNGEERAKGNILERFSAQQFPDLHSELNLSSLELGDSALYFCASSVIGEKLFFGSGTQLSVL.

This CDR3 is CAGRTAYTGELFF. DNA of the CDR3: TGTGCCGGCCGGACAGCTTACACCGGGGAGCTGTTTTTT. J is TRBJ2-2 and V is TRBV30, with a tentative D call TRBD1 (6 bases). The germline gives CDR1 GTSNPN, CDR2 SVGIG (reference sequence). The CDR3 runs to 13 residues. V was clipped by 8 bases and J by 3 bases, with 13 bases between them.

The chain links TRBV6-2 or TRBV6-3 to TRBJ2-3, with 8 bases matching TRBD2. Trimming removed 4 bases from V and 4 bases from J; junction bases left unmatched: 4. Germline V gives CDR1 MNHEY, CDR2 SVGEGT. This CDR3 is 14 amino acids long. CDR3 DNA sequence: TGTGCCAGCAGTTTGTTCGGGGGGGCAGATACGCAGTATTTT. This translates into CASSLFGGADTQYF.

The J gene is TRBJ1-1, the V gene TRBV6-5; no reliable D call. This CDR3 contains 13 residues. CDR1 is MNHEY, CDR2 SVGAGI, per germline. Deletions cut 6 bases from V and 0 bases from J, with 8 bases between. The CDR3 sequence is CASRPTMNTEAFF. CDR3 nucleotides: TGTGCCAGCAGACCCACCATGAACACTGAAGCTTTCTTT.

The chain uses TRBV30 and TRBJ1-2, with D uncertain. CDR3 length: 14 amino acids. Germline loops: CDR1 GTSNPN, CDR2 SVGIG (reference sequence). V was pared by 4 bases and J by 8 bases, with 20 bases between. The CDR3 DNA reads as TGTGCCTGGATCCGGGCCCGAGAAGGTGGGGGCTACACCTTC. Translation gives CAWIRAREGGGYTF.

The chain links TRBV3-1 (or the pseudogene TRBV3-2) to TRBJ1-6; 7 nucleotides match TRBD1. CDR3 size: 15 residues. The V gene's germline CDR1 is LGHDT and CDR2 YNNKEL (reference sequence). V dropped 1 base and J dropped 11; count of bases not matched to a gene: 8. This CDR3 is CASSQARTGTPPLHF. The DNA of the CDR3 is TGTGCCAGCAGCCAAGCCCGGACAGGTACTCCACCCCTCCACTTT.

This rearrangement joins TRBV4-2 to TRBJ2-3, with D possibly matching TRBD1 (5 bases). From germline, CDR1 is LGHNA and CDR2 YNFKEQ. V lost 4 bases and J lost 2, with 7 bases in between. The CDR3 covers 13 residues. CDR3 amino acids: CASSRGLTDTQYF. The CDR3 bases are TGTGCCAGCAGCCGGGGCCTCACAGATACGCAGTATTTT.